The source of this T cell receptor beta chain is a study of CD8+CD57+ T cells in acquired aplastic anemia. Profiling that covered TCR beta VDJ and CDR3 relied on genomic DNA as its template. TCRdb reanalysed the reads using MiXCR and keeps one entry per CDR3 protein. The top ten hold about 1.7% of the sample, which has 190,000 or so distinct CDR3 sequences, under 50% seen once. CDR3 length equals 13 residues. V was pared by 3 bases and J by 2 bases, with 5 bases between. Germline V gene sequence: CDR1 KGHDR, CDR2 SFDVKD. Only patients with CD8+CD57+ cell expansion on flow cytometry were chosen for sequencing.

J is TRBJ2-3 and V is TRBV24-1; D not resolved. The sequencing sample was made of sorted CD4+, CD8+, or CD8+CD57+ T cells (not recorded which) from PBMCs. This TCR was recovered from a human donor with aplastic anemia. CDR3 sequence reads: CATSDPYTDTQYF. The DNA for the CDR3 is TGTGCCACCAGTGATCCGTACACAGATACGCAGTATTTT.